The 27 T cell receptor beta chains below come from one sample, sequenced in a study of T cells in Graves' hyperthyroidism and ophthalmopathy. TCR beta CDR3 region amplification was performed from RNA transcripts. TCR CDR3 underwent first-round RT-PCR with the HTBI primer set. TCRdb passed the multiplex PCR reads through MiXCR, listing each CDR3 protein once. The sample contains approximately 480,000 distinct CDR3 sequences, around 21% of which appear only once. The sequencing input was blood. These receptors were obtained from a man between 18 and 29 years old with Graves' hyperthyroidism.

Only a few counts were recorded for this clonotype. V is TRBV6-5 and J is TRBJ2-7, with D perhaps assigned TRBD1 or TRBD2 (5 bases each). The CDR3 spans 14 residues. Germline loops: CDR1 MNHEY, CDR2 SVGAGI. Trimming took 6 bases from V and 2 from J, leaving 14 bases between them. The CDR3 bases are TGTGCCAGCAGCTACGGGGACGGCACCTACGAGCAGTACTTC. Its translation: CASSYGDGTYEQYF.

This clonotype was counted a few times. The chain is built from TRBV20-1 and TRBJ2-5; perhaps TRBD2 as D (6 bases). Per germline, CDR1 DFQATT and CDR2 SNEGSKA (reference sequence). V was trimmed by 0 bases and J by 5 bases, leaving 16 bases between them. The CDR3 has 15 residues. CDR3 nucleotides: TGCAGTGCTAGAGATCAGGAGGGAGTAAGGGAGACCCAGTACTTC. Protein product: CSARDQEGVRETQYF.

This clonotype was counted many times. The chain carries TRBV28 and TRBJ1-5; 9 nucleotides agree with TRBD1. V trimming: 4 bases; J trimming: 3 bases; junction bases outside the gene matches: 4. This CDR3 is 15 amino acids long. CDR1 and CDR2 (germline): MDHEN, SYDVKM. CDR3 region: CASSWGDRVNQPQHF. The CDR3 DNA sequence: TGTGCCAGCAGTTGGGGGGACAGGGTCAATCAGCCCCAGCATTTT.

J is TRBJ2-2 and V is TRBV13, with unresolved D. The CDR3 spans 16 residues. CDR1 is PRHDT and CDR2 is FYEKMQ in the germline V gene (reference sequence). Trimming took off 2 bases at V and 4 bases at J, with 14 bases between the two ends. CDR3 coding DNA: TGTGCCAGCAGCTTAACCCGGGTTAGAGGCACCGGGGAGCTGTTTTTT. Protein sequence: CASSLTRVRGTGELFF.

The V and J genes are TRBV19 and TRBJ1-2; TRBD1 might be the D (6 bases). CDR3 size: 18 residues. The V gene's germline CDR1 is LNHDA and CDR2 SQIVND (reference sequence). Trimming pared 6 bases from V and 2 bases from J, leaving 25 bases between. The CDR3 here is CASSPVPRGGYRNYGYTF. CDR3 bases: TGTGCCAGTAGCCCAGTCCCCAGGGGAGGTTATCGGAACTATGGCTACACCTTC.

The rearrangement uses TRBV29-1 and TRBJ2-5; 8 nucleotides agree with TRBD1. The CDR3 covers 13 residues. Losses at the gene ends were 3 bases for V and 6 bases for J; bases not matched to a gene: 6. Germline CDR1 SQVTM, CDR2 ANQGSEA. The CDR3 DNA reads as TGCAGCGTTGAGAAGCAGGGGGCGCAGACCCAGTACTTC. It codes for CSVEKQGAQTQYF.

This clonotype was counted at least ten times. The V gene is TRBV5-1, the J gene TRBJ1-1, with D possibly TRBD1 on 5 matching bases. The CDR3 contains 15 residues. V lost 4 bases, J lost 4 bases, and 17 bases lay in between. CDR1 is SGHRS, CDR2 YFSETQ, per germline. The CDR3 DNA follows: TGCGCCAGCAGCACCGGTGGGGCCGTTGGCACTGAAGCTTTCTTT. It codes for CASSTGGAVGTEAFF.

With regard to this clonotype: A much larger clone differs by one base, so this may be a read error. The gene calls are TRBV7-2 and TRBJ2-2; a possible D gene is TRBD2 (6 bases). This CDR3 is 14 amino acids long. CDR1 is SGHTA and CDR2 is FQGNSA in the germline V gene. The CDR3 loop is CASSLYGEDGELCF. CDR3 bases: TGTGCCAGCAGCTTATACGGGGAGGACGGGGAGCTGTGTTTT.

A few counts support this clonotype. CDR3 in amino acids: CANLRGKGWYGYTF. The CDR3 DNA reads as TGTGCCAACCTTCGGGGGAAAGGTTGGTATGGCTACACCTTC. This rearrangement joins TRBV19 to TRBJ1-2, with D possibly being TRBD1 (5 bases). The CDR3 spans 14 residues. From germline, CDR1 is LNHDA and CDR2 SQIVND (reference sequence). V was trimmed by 10 bases and J by 5 bases, leaving 20 bases between them.

This clonotype occurred many times. This chain uses TRBV2 with TRBJ1-5; 9 nucleotides agree with TRBD1. The CDR3 extends over 14 amino acids. Germline CDR1 SNHLY, CDR2 FYNNEI. V dropped 4 bases and J dropped 5; count of bases not matched to a gene: 3. The CDR3 here is CASSGTGEHQPQHF. The DNA for the CDR3 is TGTGCCAGCAGTGGGACAGGGGAGCATCAGCCCCAGCATTTT.

The V call is TRBV6-2 or TRBV6-3, the J call TRBJ2-2, with D unresolved. V lost 2 bases, J lost 2 bases, and 12 bases lay in between. The CDR3 runs 16 residues. Per the germline V gene, CDR1 is MNHEY and CDR2 is SVGEGT. The CDR3 region has the DNA TGTGCCAGCAGTTACGTGAGACGGACCAACACCGGGGAGCTGTTTTTT. This translates into CASSYVRRTNTGELFF.

This chain joins TRBV6-2 or TRBV6-3 and TRBJ1-5; 8 nucleotides match TRBD1. J was trimmed by 0 bases and V by 0 bases; bases with no gene match: 10. CDR3 length: 19 amino acids. From germline, CDR1 is MNHEY and CDR2 SVGEGT. CDR3 amino acids: CASSYSLGTGFYSNQPQHF. The CDR3 DNA sequence: TGTGCCAGCAGTTACTCGCTGGGGACAGGATTTTATAGCAATCAGCCCCAGCATTTT.

This clonotype showed up many times. The chain is built from TRBV7-9 and TRBJ1-1; D may be TRBD1 (6 bases). CDR3 length: 14 amino acids. The V end lost 5 bases, the J end lost 6 bases, and 16 bases lay between the germline ends. Germline-derived CDR1 and CDR2 are SEHNR and FQNEAQ (reference sequence). CDR3 sequence: CASSRSGTRSEAFF. Written as DNA, the CDR3 is TGTGCCAGCAGCCGGTCCGGGACACGGTCTGAAGCTTTCTTT. The full variable domain, with the rest looked up from reference TRBV7-9 and TRBJ1-1, is DTGVSQNPRHKITKRGQNVTFRCDPISEHNRLYWYRQTLGQGPEFLTYFQNEAQLEKSRLLSDRFSAERPKGSFSTLEIQRTEQGDSAMYLCASSRSGTRSEAFFGQGTRLTVV.

Ten or more counts support this clonotype. This chain links TRBV24-1 with TRBJ1-1; D call uncertain. From germline, CDR1 is KGHDR and CDR2 SFDVKD. The V end was cut by 4 bases, the J end by 4 bases, with 3 bases between. The CDR3 length is 11 residues. Here the CDR3 DNA reads TGTGCCACCAGTGAGGGCACTGAAGCTTTCTTT. It specifies CATSEGTEAFF.

This clonotype was detected many times. The chain links TRBV7-2 to TRBJ2-7; TRBD1 might be the D (6 bases). The CDR3 consists of 14 residues. The V gene lost 5 bases and the J gene lost 4 bases, with 15 bases spanning the gap. The germline gives CDR1 SGHTA, CDR2 FQGNSA. CDR3 DNA: TGTGCCAGCAGCCAACGAGCAGGGACATACGAGCAGTACTTC. It encodes CASSQRAGTYEQYF.

The rearrangement uses TRBV27 and TRBJ2-7, with a possible D match to TRBD1 (6 bases). V shed 4 bases and J shed 9 bases, with 22 bases lying between them. This CDR3 is built from 15 residues. The germline gives CDR1 MNHEY, CDR2 SMNVEV (reference sequence). The CDR3 DNA follows: TGTGCCAGCAGTTACCGATATGACTCTTTAGGGGGGCAGTACTTC. The encoded protein is CASSYRYDSLGGQYF.

This chain links TRBV11-2 with TRBJ2-2; no clear D. Deletions cut 2 bases from V and 2 bases from J, with 12 bases between. The CDR3 totals 16 residues. Germline assignment: CDR1 SGHAT and CDR2 FQNNGV. The CDR3 sequence is CASSLPPPTNTGELFF. The CDR3 nucleotides read TGTGCCAGCAGCTTACCCCCCCCGACAAACACCGGGGAGCTGTTTTTT.

Note on this clonotype: The junction shows a germline mismatch at one end, possibly a read error. The rearrangement joins TRBV19 to TRBJ2-5; tentatively, D is TRBD1 or TRBD2 (5 bases each). Germline lookup yields CDR1 LNHDA and CDR2 SQIVND (reference sequence). The CDR3 loop spans 15 amino acids. The CDR3 is CTSSFIGTGQETQYF. CDR3 DNA: TGTACCAGTAGCTTCATCGGGACGGGACAAGAGACCCAGTACTTC.

In its sample, this clonotype was seen a few times. The chain combines TRBV9 with TRBJ1-3, with TRBD1 matching 11 bases. This CDR3 comprises 13 residues. Germline CDR1 and CDR2: SGDLS and YYNGEE. The trim removed 6 bases at V and 6 bases at J, leaving 2 bases unmatched. The CDR3 loop is CASTGQGANTIYF. CDR3 nucleotide sequence: TGTGCCAGCACCGGACAGGGGGCAAACACCATATATTTT.

This clonotype was found a few times. This chain joins TRBV12-3 or TRBV12-4 and TRBJ2-2; TRBD2 agrees at 7 bases. After removal of 7 bases from V and 0 bases from J, the junction contained 8 bases not matched to a gene. The CDR3 sequence is 16 residues long. CDR3 residues: CASISMGGANTGELFF. Here the CDR3 DNA reads TGTGCCAGCATTTCTATGGGAGGGGCGAACACCGGGGAGCTGTTTTTT.

This clonotype was picked up one time. The genes are TRBV9 and TRBJ2-4; TRBD2 agrees at 10 bases. The CDR3 contains 15 residues. The ends lost 3 bases at V and 4 bases at J; junction bases unmatched: 4. CDR1 is SGDLS, CDR2 YYNGEE, per germline. CDR3 in amino acids: CASSESGGEKNIQYF. CDR3 sequence (DNA): TGTGCCAGCAGCGAAAGCGGGGGGGAGAAAAACATTCAGTACTTC. Drawing the rest from reference TRBV9 and TRBJ2-4, the complete variable domain is DSGVTQTPKHLITATGQRVTLRCSPRSGDLSVYWYQQSLDQGLQFLIQYYNGEERAKGNILERFSAQQFPDLHSELNLSSLELGDSALYFCASSESGGEKNIQYFGAGTRLSVL.

This clonotype was recorded at least ten times. V gene TRBV19 combines with J gene TRBJ2-7; the match to TRBD1 covers 9 bases. J was trimmed by 5 bases and V by 5 bases; bases with no gene match: 7. The CDR3 contains 14 residues. In germline, CDR1 is LNHDA, CDR2 SQIVND (reference sequence). The CDR3 loop is CASSHGQGLNEQYF. The DNA of the CDR3 is TGTGCCAGTAGTCATGGACAGGGGCTAAACGAGCAGTACTTC.

The CDR3 sequence is CASQGRSNNSPLHF. DNA for the CDR3: TGTGCCAGTCAGGGGCGCTCGAATAATTCACCCCTCCACTTT. The chain couples TRBV19 to TRBJ1-6; possible D gene TRBD1, 6 bases. The CDR3 length is 14 residues. Germline CDR1 and CDR2: LNHDA and SQIVND (reference sequence). V was shortened by 8 bases and J by 5 bases, with 13 bases between the two germline ends.

V gene TRBV27 combines with J gene TRBJ1-5, with D perhaps matching TRBD1 (6 bases). This CDR3 comprises 16 residues. CDR1 and CDR2 (germline): MNHEY, SMNVEV (reference sequence). V lost 2 bases to trimming and J lost 6 bases, with 17 bases between them. The CDR3 region has the DNA TGTGCCAGCAGTTTAAAGGGGGAAGGGGCGGCTCAGCCCCAGCATTTT. Residues: CASSLKGEGAAQPQHF.

This clonotype was detected ten times or more. The CDR3 DNA reads as TGTGCCATCAGTGAGGACAGGGTAGAGACCCAGTACTTC. Its translation: CAISEDRVETQYF. The chain couples TRBV10-3 to TRBJ2-5; 7 positions match TRBD1. CDR1 ENHRY and CDR2 SYGVKD come from the germline V gene. The junction had 1 base not matched to a gene; V was cut back by 2 bases and J by 4 bases. The CDR3 loop spans 13 amino acids.

This clonotype was picked up many times. This chain joins TRBV6-5 and TRBJ2-5, with D possibly matching TRBD1 (5 bases). The CDR3 is made up of 13 amino acids. Germline lookup yields CDR1 MNHEY and CDR2 SVGAGI. V was trimmed by 0 bases and J by 4 bases, leaving 6 bases between them. This CDR3 is CASSYSQGETQYF. The CDR3 DNA reads as TGTGCCAGCAGTTACTCCCAGGGAGAGACCCAGTACTTC.

This clonotype was seen many times. The chain joins TRBV2 to TRBJ2-7; 7 bases agree with TRBD1. The CDR3 is 13 residues long. From germline, CDR1 is SNHLY and CDR2 FYNNEI. The J segment lost 3 bases and the V segment lost 6 bases, leaving 5 bases of the junction unmatched. CDR3 protein: CASRWDSFYEQYF. The DNA for the CDR3 is TGTGCCAGCAGGTGGGACAGCTTCTACGAGCAGTACTTC. Full variable domain (missing parts from reference TRBV2 and TRBJ2-7): EPEVTQTPSHQVTQMGQEVILRCVPISNHLYFYWYRQILGQKVEFLVSFYNNEISEKSEIFDDQFSVERPDGSNFTLKIRSTKLEDSAMYFCASRWDSFYEQYFGPGTRLTVT.